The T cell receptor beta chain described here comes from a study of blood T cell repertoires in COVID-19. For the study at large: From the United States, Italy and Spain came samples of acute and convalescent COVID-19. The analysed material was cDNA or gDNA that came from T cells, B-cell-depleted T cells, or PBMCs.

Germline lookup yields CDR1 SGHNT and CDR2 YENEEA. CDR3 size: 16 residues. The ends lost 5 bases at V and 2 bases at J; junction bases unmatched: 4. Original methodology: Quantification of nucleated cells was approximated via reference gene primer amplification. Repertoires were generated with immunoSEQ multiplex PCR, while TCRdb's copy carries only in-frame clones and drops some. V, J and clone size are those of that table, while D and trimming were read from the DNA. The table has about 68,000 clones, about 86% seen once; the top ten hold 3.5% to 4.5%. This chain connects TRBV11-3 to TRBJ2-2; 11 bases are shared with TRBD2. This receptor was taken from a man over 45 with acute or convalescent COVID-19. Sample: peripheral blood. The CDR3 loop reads CASSPTSGGNTGELFF. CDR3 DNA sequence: TGTGCCAGCAGCCCTACTAGCGGGGGAAACACCGGGGAGCTGTTTTTT. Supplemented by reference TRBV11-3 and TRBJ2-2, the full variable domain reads EAGVVQSPRYKIIEKKQPVAFWCNPISGHNTLYWYLQNLGQGPELLIRYENEEAVDDSQLPKDRFSAERLKGVDSTLKIQPAELGDSAVYLCASSPTSGGNTGELFFGEGSRLTVL.